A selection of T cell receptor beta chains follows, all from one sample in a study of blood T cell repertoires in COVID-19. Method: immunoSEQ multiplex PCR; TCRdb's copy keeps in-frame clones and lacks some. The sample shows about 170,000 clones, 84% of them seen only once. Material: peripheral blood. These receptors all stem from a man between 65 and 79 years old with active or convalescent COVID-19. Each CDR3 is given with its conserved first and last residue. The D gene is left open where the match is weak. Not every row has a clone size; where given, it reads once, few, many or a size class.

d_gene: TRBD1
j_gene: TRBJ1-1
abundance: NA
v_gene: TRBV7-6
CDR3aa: CASSPGQGARAFF
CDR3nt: TGTGCCAGCAGCCCCGGACAGGGGGCGCGGGCTTTCTTT

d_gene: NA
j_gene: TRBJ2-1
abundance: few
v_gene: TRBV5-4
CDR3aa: CASSLEADSYNEQFF
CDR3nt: TGTGCCAGCAGCTTGGAAGCGGACTCCTACAATGAGCAGTTCTTC

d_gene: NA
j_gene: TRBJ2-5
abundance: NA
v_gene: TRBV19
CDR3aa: CASSYGGVRQETQYF
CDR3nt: TGTGCCAGTAGCTACGGAGGGGTCAGGCAGGAGACCCAGTACTTC

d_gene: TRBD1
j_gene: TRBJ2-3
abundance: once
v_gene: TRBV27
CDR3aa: CASSYRGPDTQYF
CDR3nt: TGTGCCAGCAGTTACAGGGGGCCAGATACGCAGTATTTT

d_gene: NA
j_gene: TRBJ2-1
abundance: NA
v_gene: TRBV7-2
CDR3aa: CASSAGVVAYNEQFF
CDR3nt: TGTGCCAGCAGCGCAGGGGTCGTAGCCTACAATGAGCAGTTCTTC

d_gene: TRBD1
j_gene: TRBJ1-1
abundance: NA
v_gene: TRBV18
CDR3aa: CASSPPNTGVTEAFF
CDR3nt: TGTGCCAGCTCACCACCTAATACAGGGGTGACTGAAGCTTTCTTT

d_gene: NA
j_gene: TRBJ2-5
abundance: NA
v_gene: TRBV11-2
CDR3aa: CASSLSHQETQYF
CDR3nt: TGTGCCAGCAGCTTATCTCACCAAGAGACCCAGTACTTC

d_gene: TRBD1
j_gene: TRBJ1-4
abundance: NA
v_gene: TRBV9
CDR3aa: CASSVAPQGADEKLFF
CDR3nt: TGTGCCAGCAGCGTAGCTCCCCAGGGGGCTGATGAAAAACTGTTTTTT

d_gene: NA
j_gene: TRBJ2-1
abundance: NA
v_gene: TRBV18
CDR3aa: CASSPNALLPSSYNEQFF
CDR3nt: TGTGCCAGCTCACCTAACGCTCTACTGCCAAGCTCCTACAATGAGCAGTTCTTC

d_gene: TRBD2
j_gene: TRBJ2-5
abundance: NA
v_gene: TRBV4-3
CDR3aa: CASSRATSGQETQYF
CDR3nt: TGCGCCAGCAGCCGGGCGACTAGCGGCCAAGAGACCCAGTACTTC

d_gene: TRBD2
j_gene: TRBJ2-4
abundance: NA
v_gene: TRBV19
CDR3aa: CASSLGTGTSGFLAKNIQYF
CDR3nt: TGTGCCAGTAGTTTGGGGACAGGGACTAGCGGGTTTCTAGCCAAAAACATTCAGTACTTC

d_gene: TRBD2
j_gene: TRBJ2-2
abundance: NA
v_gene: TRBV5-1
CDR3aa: CASSPGLAGGLTGELFF
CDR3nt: TGCGCCAGCAGCCCGGGACTAGCGGGGGGCCTCACCGGGGAGCTGTTTTTT

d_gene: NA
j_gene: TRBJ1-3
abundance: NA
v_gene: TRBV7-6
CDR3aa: CASSSSRSSGNTIYF
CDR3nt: TGTGCCAGCAGCTCTAGCAGGAGCTCTGGAAACACCATATATTTT

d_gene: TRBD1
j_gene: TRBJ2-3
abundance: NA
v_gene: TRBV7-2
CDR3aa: CASRGTGSTDTQYF
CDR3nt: TGTGCCAGCAGGGGGACAGGGAGCACAGATACGCAGTATTTT

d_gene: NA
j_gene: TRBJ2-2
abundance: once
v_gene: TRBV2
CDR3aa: CATKRGVPTTGELFF
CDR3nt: TGTGCCACCAAAAGGGGCGTTCCGACCACCGGGGAGCTGTTTTTT

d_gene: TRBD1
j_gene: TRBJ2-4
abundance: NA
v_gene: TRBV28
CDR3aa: CASSSTGAVPLAKNIQYF
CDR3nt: TGTGCCAGCAGTTCGACAGGGGCTGTCCCCTTAGCCAAAAACATTCAGTACTTC

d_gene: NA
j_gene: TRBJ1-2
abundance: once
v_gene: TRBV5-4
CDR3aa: CASSRGGANYGYTF
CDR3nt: TGTGCCAGCAGCCGAGGGGGAGCTAACTATGGCTACACCTTC

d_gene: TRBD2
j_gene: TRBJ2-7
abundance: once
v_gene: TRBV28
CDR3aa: CASSPPGLAAYF
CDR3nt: TGTGCCAGCAGTCCTCCGGGACTAGCGGCTTACTTC

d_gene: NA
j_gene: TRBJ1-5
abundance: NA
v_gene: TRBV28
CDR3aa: CASSPSFNQPQHF
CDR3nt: TGTGCCAGCAGTCCATCATTCAATCAGCCCCAGCATTTT

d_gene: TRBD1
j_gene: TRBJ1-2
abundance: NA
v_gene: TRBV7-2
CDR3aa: CASTLDREGYGYTF
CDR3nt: TGTGCCAGCACCCTGGACAGGGAGGGCTATGGCTACACCTTC

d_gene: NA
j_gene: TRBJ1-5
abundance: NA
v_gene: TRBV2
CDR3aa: CASKGGVKQSISNQPQHF
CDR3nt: TGTGCCAGCAAGGGGGGGGTTAAACAGTCCATTAGCAATCAGCCCCAGCATTTT

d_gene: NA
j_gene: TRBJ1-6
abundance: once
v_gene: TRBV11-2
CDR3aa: CASSLGSGLSPLHF
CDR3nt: TGTGCCAGCAGCTTGGGATCCGGACTTTCACCCCTCCACTTT

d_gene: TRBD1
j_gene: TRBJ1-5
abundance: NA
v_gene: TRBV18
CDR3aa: CASSLTGAEAQHF
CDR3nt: TGTGCCAGCTCACTAACAGGGGCCGAAGCCCAGCATTTT

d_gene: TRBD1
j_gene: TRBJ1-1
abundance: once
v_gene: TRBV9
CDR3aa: CASSLRTGTEAFF
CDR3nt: TGTGCCAGCAGCCTAAGGACAGGGACTGAAGCTTTCTTT

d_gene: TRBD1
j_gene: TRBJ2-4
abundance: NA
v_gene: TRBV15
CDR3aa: CATSRDTGATKNIQYF
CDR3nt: TGTGCCACCAGCAGAGATACAGGGGCAACCAAAAACATTCAGTACTTC

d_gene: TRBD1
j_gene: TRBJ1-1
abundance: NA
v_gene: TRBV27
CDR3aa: CASSSLEGAPGTEAFF
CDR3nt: TGTGCCAGCAGTTCCTTGGAGGGGGCGCCAGGCACTGAAGCTTTCTTT

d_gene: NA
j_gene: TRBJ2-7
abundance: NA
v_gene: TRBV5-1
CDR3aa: CASSGGAGLDEQYF
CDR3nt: TGCGCCAGCAGTGGGGGGGCTGGCCTGGACGAGCAGTACTTC

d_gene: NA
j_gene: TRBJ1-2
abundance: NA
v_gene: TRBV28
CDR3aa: CASSSPSTAREGYTF
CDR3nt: TGTGCCAGCAGTTCCCCCAGCACCGCGCGGGAAGGCTACACCTTC

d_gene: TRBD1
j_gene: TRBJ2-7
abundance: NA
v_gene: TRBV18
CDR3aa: CASSPFLPLDRGKGSYEQYF
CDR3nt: TGTGCCAGCTCACCATTTTTACCGTTGGACAGGGGAAAGGGCTCCTACGAGCAGTACTTC

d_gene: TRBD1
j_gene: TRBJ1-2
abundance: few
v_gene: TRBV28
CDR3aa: CASSSRDRRGYGYTF
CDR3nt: TGTGCCAGCAGTTCCCGGGACAGGAGGGGATATGGCTACACCTTC

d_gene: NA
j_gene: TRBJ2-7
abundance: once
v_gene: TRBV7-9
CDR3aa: CASSFAGARYEQYF
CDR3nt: TGTGCCAGCAGCTTCGCGGGGGCGCGTTACGAGCAGTACTTC

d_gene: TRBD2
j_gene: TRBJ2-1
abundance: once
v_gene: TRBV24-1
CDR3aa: CATSRGGSYNEQFF
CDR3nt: TGTGCCACCAGCCGGGGGGGTTCCTACAATGAGCAGTTCTTC

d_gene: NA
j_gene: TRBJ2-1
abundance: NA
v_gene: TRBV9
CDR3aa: CASSAFQDREQFF
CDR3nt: TGTGCCAGCAGCGCGTTCCAGGACAGAGAGCAGTTCTTC

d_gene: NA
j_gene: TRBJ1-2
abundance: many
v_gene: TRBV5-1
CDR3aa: CASSLDRGRDYGYTF
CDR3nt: TGCGCCAGCAGCTTGGATCGAGGGAGGGACTATGGCTACACCTTC

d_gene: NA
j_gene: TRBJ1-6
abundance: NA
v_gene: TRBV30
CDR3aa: CAWSVPDSAYNSPLHF
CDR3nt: TGTGCCTGGAGTGTACCGGACAGCGCGTATAATTCACCCCTCCACTTT

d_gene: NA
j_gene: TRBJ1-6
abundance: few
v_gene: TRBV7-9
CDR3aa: CASSLQGGSPLHF
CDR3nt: TGTGCCAGCAGCTTACAGGGAGGATCACCCCTCCACTTT

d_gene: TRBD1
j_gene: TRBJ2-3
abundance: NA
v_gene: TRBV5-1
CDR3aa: CASSPAQGTDTQYF
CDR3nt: TGCGCCAGCAGCCCGGCACAGGGGACAGATACGCAGTATTTT

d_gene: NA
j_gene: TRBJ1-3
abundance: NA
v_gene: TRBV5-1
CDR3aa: CASSLATQGSGNTIYF
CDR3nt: TGCGCCAGCAGCTTGGCTACTCAGGGCTCTGGAAACACCATATATTTT

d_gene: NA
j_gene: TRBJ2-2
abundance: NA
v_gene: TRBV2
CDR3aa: CASSEAGTGELFF
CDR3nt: TGTGCCAGCAGTGAAGCGGGGACAGGGGAGCTGTTTTTT

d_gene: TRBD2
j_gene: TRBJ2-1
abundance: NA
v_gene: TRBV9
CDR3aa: CASSSSRTSGRAPSYNEQFF
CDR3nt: TGTGCCAGCAGCTCTTCTAGGACTAGCGGGAGGGCTCCCTCCTACAATGAGCAGTTCTTC

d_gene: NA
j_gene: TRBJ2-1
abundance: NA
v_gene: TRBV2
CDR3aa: CASRGPTYNEQFF
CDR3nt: TGTGCCAGCAGGGGCCCAACCTACAATGAGCAGTTCTTC

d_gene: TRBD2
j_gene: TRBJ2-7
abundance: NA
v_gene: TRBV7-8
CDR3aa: CASSELAGVGEQYF
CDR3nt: TGTGCCAGCAGCGAGCTAGCGGGAGTGGGTGAGCAGTACTTC

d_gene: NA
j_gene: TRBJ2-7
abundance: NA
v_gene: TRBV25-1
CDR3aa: CASSEFSPAPEQYF
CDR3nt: TGTGCCAGCAGTGAATTTAGCCCTGCCCCCGAGCAGTACTTC

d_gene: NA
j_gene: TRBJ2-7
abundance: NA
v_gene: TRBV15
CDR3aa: CATSRGGGRYDEQYF
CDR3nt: TGTGCCACCAGCAGAGGTGGAGGGAGGTACGACGAGCAGTACTTC

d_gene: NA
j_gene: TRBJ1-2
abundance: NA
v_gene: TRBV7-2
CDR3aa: CASSLALERRQLANYGYTF
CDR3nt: TGTGCCAGCAGCTTAGCCTTAGAGCGTAGACAGCTAGCTAACTATGGCTACACCTTC

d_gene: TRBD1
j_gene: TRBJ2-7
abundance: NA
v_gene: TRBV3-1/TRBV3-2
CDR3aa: CASRQGQDLYEQYF
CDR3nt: TGTGCCAGCAGACAGGGACAGGACCTCTACGAGCAGTACTTC

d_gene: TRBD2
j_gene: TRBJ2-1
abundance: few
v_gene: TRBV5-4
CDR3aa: CATHWTGGGYNEQFF
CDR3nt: TGTGCCACCCACTGGACGGGGGGAGGCTACAATGAGCAGTTCTTC

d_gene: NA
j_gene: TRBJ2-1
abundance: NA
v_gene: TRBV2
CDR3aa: CASRALGVTYNEQFF
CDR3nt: TGTGCCAGCAGGGCCCTGGGAGTAACCTACAATGAGCAGTTCTTC

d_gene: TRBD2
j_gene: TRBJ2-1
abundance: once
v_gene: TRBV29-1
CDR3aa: CSVVGAGTSGLYNEQFF
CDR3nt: TGCAGCGTCGTTGGGGCCGGGACTAGCGGCCTCTACAATGAGCAGTTCTTC

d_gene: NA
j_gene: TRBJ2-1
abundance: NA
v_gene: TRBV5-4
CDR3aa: CASSLGQRGDEQFF
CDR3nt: TGTGCCAGCAGCTTGGGTCAAAGGGGCGATGAGCAGTTCTTC

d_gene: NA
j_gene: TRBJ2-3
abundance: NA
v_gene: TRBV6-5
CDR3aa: CASSSQGAPSTDTQYF
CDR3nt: TGTGCCAGCAGTTCTCAAGGGGCGCCGAGCACAGATACGCAGTATTTT

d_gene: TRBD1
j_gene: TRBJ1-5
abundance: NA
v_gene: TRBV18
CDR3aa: CASSQDRGSQPQHF
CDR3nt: TGTGCCAGCTCACAAGACAGGGGGTCTCAGCCCCAGCATTTT

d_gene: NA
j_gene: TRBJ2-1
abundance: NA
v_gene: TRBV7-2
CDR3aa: CASSLAGRVGYNEQFF
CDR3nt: TGTGCCAGCAGCTTAGCGGGGCGAGTCGGCTACAATGAGCAGTTCTTC

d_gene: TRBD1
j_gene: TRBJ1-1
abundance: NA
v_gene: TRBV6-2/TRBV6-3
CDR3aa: CASSYRGPTEAFF
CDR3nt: TGTGCCAGCAGTTACAGGGGGCCAACTGAAGCTTTCTTT